A single sample is the source of the 12 T cell receptor beta chains below, sequenced in a study of blood T cell repertoires in COVID-19. The protocol was immunoSEQ multiplex PCR, while the TCRdb copy is restricted to in-frame clones and leaves out a portion. The sample has about 170,000 clones, more than 65% seen once; the top ten hold more than 9%. Sequenced input: peripheral blood. All receptors come from a woman of 80 years or more with active or convalescent COVID-19.

Only one count was recorded for this clone. The chain joins TRBV27 to TRBJ2-1; TRBD2 might be the D (6 bases). Germline CDR1 reads MNHEY; CDR2 reads SMNVEV (reference sequence). The ends were cut back, 2 bases at V and 3 bases at J, with 17 bases in the middle. CDR3 size: 17 residues. The DNA of the CDR3 is TGTGCCAGCAGTTTACGACCCTTCGCTAGCGACTACAATGAGCAGTTCTTC. Amino acid sequence: CASSLRPFASDYNEQFF.

With regard to this clone: The sample contains more than one DNA sequence encoding this CDR3. CDR3 protein: CASSPRGSNQPQHF. For the CDR3, the DNA is TGTGCCAGCAGTCCCCGAGGGAGCAATCAGCCCCAGCATTTT. The V call is TRBV3-1 (or the pseudogene TRBV3-2), the J call TRBJ1-5, with D uncertain. This CDR3 has 14 residues. Per the germline V gene, CDR1 is LGHDT and CDR2 is YNNKEL (reference sequence). The V gene lost 6 bases and the J gene lost 1 base, with 10 bases spanning the gap.

This chain connects TRBV11-2 to TRBJ1-1, with a tentative D call TRBD1 (5 bases). Germline CDR1 is SGHAT and CDR2 is FQNNGV. Between the trimmed V and J ends, which lost 6 bases and 4 bases, there was a span of 12 bases. CDR3 length equals 13 residues. In DNA form, the CDR3 reads TGTGCCAGCAGACGTAACAGGATCACTGAAGCTTTCTTT. Its translation is CASRRNRITEAFF.

This clone was observed a few times. The chain combines TRBV7-2 with TRBJ1-1; TRBD1 matches 8 bases. Losses at the gene ends were 5 bases for V and 6 bases for J; bases not matched to a gene: 11. Germline V lookup: CDR1 SGHTA, CDR2 FQGNSA. CDR3 length equals 15 residues. The CDR3 bases are TGTGCCAGCAGCCCTTGGACAGGGAGGTCCGCTGAAGCTTTCTTT. This sequence encodes CASSPWTGRSAEAFF.

The chain recombines TRBV6-1 with TRBJ1-6; 9 bases are shared with TRBD1. Germline CDR1 is MNHNS and CDR2 is SASEGT. V lost 6 bases and J lost 9; bases outside the gene matches: 9. This CDR3 has 15 amino acids. As DNA, the CDR3 is TGTGCCAGCAGGGACCGGGACAGGGTGGGTTCACCCCTCCACTTT. Translation: CASRDRDRVGSPLHF.

The chain joins TRBV11-2 to TRBJ2-5; 9 nucleotides match TRBD2. J was trimmed by 5 bases and V by 5 bases; bases with no gene match: 3. The germline V gene encodes CDR1 SGHAT and CDR2 FQNNGV. This CDR3 is 13 amino acids long. The DNA of the CDR3 is TGTGCCAGCAGCCTGGGACTAGCTGAGACCCAGTACTTC. It yields the protein CASSLGLAETQYF.

The chain is built from TRBV5-1 and TRBJ2-1, with 8 bases that match TRBD2. The CDR3 is made up of 15 amino acids. The germline V gene has CDR1 SGHRS and CDR2 YFSETQ. The ends lost 3 bases at V and 7 bases at J; junction bases unmatched: 9. As DNA, the CDR3 is TGCGCCAGCAGCTCCTCTAGGACTAGCCTGAATGAGCAGTTCTTC. Amino acids: CASSSSRTSLNEQFF. The full variable domain, completed using reference TRBV5-1 and TRBJ2-1, is KAGVTQTPRYLIKTRGQQVTLSCSPISGHRSVSWYQQTPGQGLQFLFEYFSETQRNKGNFPGRFSGRQFSNSRSEMNVSTLELGDSALYLCASSSSRTSLNEQFFGPGTRLTVL.

V and J are TRBV14 and TRBJ2-1; the D is unclear. Germline V lookup: CDR1 SGHDN, CDR2 FVKESK. CDR3 size: 14 residues. The V end was cut by 3 bases, the J end by 4 bases, with 10 bases between. CDR3 nucleotide sequence: TGTGCCAGCAGCCATTATAACAAGTACAATGAGCAGTTCTTC. Residues: CASSHYNKYNEQFF.

The chain is built from TRBV10-1 and TRBJ2-1; 7 bases map to TRBD2. CDR1 WNHNN and CDR2 SYGVQD come from the germline V gene (reference sequence). The CDR3 covers 16 residues. V dropped 3 bases and J dropped 3; count of bases not matched to a gene: 8. The CDR3 reads CASSESGLGDYNEQFF. The DNA for the CDR3 is TGCGCCAGCAGTGAATCTGGACTAGGGGACTACAATGAGCAGTTCTTC.

This clone turned up a few times. The sample carries other DNA sequences with the same CDR3. The CDR3 DNA is TGCGCCAGCAGCCAAGATAGGGACAACAAAAACATTCAGTACTTC. It translates to CASSQDRDNKNIQYF. This chain connects TRBV4-1 to TRBJ2-4; D possibly corresponds to TRBD1 (6 bases). The CDR3 extends over 15 amino acids. Per the germline V gene, CDR1 is MGHRA and CDR2 is YSYEKL. The ends were cut back, 0 bases at V and 3 bases at J, with 9 bases in the middle.

The chain has TRBV28 and TRBJ2-7; TRBD1 aligns across 7 bases. V dropped 2 bases and J dropped 2; count of bases not matched to a gene: 6. The CDR3 has 15 amino acids. Germline values: CDR1 MDHEN, CDR2 SYDVKM. The CDR3 protein is CASSLPPTGTYEQYF. In DNA, the CDR3 is TGTGCCAGCAGTTTACCTCCGACAGGGACCTACGAGCAGTACTTC.

This chain joins TRBV11-2 and TRBJ2-2; 8 bases match TRBD2. The length of the CDR3 is 15 residues. Germline CDR1 is SGHAT and CDR2 is FQNNGV. The trim removed 5 bases at V and 3 bases at J, leaving 5 bases unmatched. The CDR3 protein is CASSPAGVHTGELFF. The CDR3 DNA sequence: TGTGCCAGCAGCCCAGCGGGAGTACACACCGGGGAGCTGTTTTTT.